This T cell receptor (beta chain) was documented in a study of blood T cell repertoires in COVID-19 (dated by TCRdb to about 2020). Regarding the research as a whole: Samples covering the acute and convalescent phases of COVID-19 were provided by collaborators in the United States, Italy and Spain. Samples were obtained from the ongoing ImmuneRACE study (first 160 participants) and from 1,200 or so subjects provided by 6 global collaborators. The dataset comprised deeply sampled blood TCRbeta repertoires from subjects exposed to, actively infected with, or recovered from COVID-19. A de-identified subject ID, COVID-19 status, age in years and sex were almost always included in the sample metadata. The material from the prospective study consisted of cDNA or gDNA derived from T cells, B-cell-depleted T cells, or PBMCs. HLA class I and class II types, where available, came from metadata supplied by the sample provider rather than from assay-based typing. The repertoires were released in a freely available public database intended as a resource for research on the immune response to SARS-CoV-2. What the authors observed across the whole study: The amount of clinical and demographic metadata varied by source and participant and was provided uncurated.

To note about this clone: Its antigen is unknown. No base-level quality is on record; no much larger clone is a single base apart.

Reading from cysteine to phenylalanine, the CDR3 counts 13 amino acids. The sequence is cut down to CDR3 DNA, 39 bases in frame from base 1. According to the germline V gene (reference sequence), CDR1 reads MNHEY and CDR2 reads SMNVEV. The V and J ends are trimmed by 8 bases and 7 bases, leaving 15 bases between them. TCRbeta CDR3 regions were amplified from genomic DNA by means of the immunoSEQ Assay, a bias-controlled multiplex PCR. The authors' pipeline ran thus. The number of nucleated cells in each sample was estimated from the amplification of reference gene primers within the assay. To quantify the absolute abundance of each unique TCRbeta CDR3 rearrangement, sequence reads were collapsed and filtered. For each sample, productive Simpson clonality was calculated as the square root of Simpson's diversity index over productive rearrangements. TCRdb carries this immuneACCESS record with in-frame sequences only. Its versions omit some clonotypes, under half of them owing to an unresolved V gene in the studies checked, with the rest unexplained. That table gives V, J and clone size, and the DNA gave D and trimming. The sample table lists about 250,000 clones, roughly four fifths of them with a count of one. Clones ranked in the top ten supply about 9.6% of the sample.

The collaborating institutions used their own protocols to collect whole blood in K2EDTA tubes. For TCRbeta analysis, collaborators shipped samples as frozen whole blood, isolated PBMCs, or DNA extracted from either of those sample types. The source is a man of 80 years or more with acute or convalescent COVID-19. The receptor chain draws on TRBV27 and TRBJ1-5, with TRBD1 as a weak D call on 6 bases. Sequenced: peripheral blood. The CDR3 region reads CASSTQGGQPQHF. The nucleotide sequence is given as TGTGCCAGCTCTACACAGGGAGGGCAGCCCCAGCATTTT.